This T cell receptor beta chain came from a study of control samples from healthy donors and cancer patients. Libraries were prepared by immunoSEQ multiplex PCR; TCRdb keeps only in-frame clonotypes and omits some of them. The sample has roughly 69,000 clones; roughly 86% are singletons. The CDR3 length is 15 residues. The V end lost 0 bases, the J end lost 5 bases, and 12 bases lay between the germline ends. Germline values: CDR1 MNHEY, CDR2 SVGAGI. The TCR sequence derives from a woman between 50 and 59 years old with head and neck cancer. The chain recombines TRBV6-5 with TRBJ2-3, with D perhaps given as TRBD1 or TRBD2 (6 bases each). Sequenced sample: PBMCs. CDR3 bases: TGTGCCAGCAGTTACTCGGGTGGGGGGCAAGATACGCAGTATTTT. Translating it yields CASSYSGGGQDTQYF.